This TCR beta chain came from a study of cytomegalovirus exposure and HLA in healthy donors. Study results and limitations: In a later analysis, a missense DCLRE1C variant was linked to TCR beta V- and J-gene trimming.

The PCR used 60 Vbeta and 13 Jbeta primers. Measured with immunoSEQ multiplex PCR; TCRdb has only the in-frame clones, and not every one. This table has about 110,000 clones, over 70% appearing once. This clone occurred a few times. Its antigen is unknown. V was clipped by 1 base and J by 3 bases; unmatched bases: 7. The CDR3 consists of 16 residues. Germline loops: CDR1 SEHNR, CDR2 FQNEAQ (reference sequence). Sequencing was performed on PBMCs. This receptor was obtained from a woman aged 40 to 50 in good health and CMV-seronegative. The chain has TRBV7-9 and TRBJ2-5, with 8 bases lining up with TRBD1. The CDR3: CASSLVGRGPKETQYF. The CDR3 nucleotides are TGTGCCAGCAGCTTAGTCGGCAGGGGGCCCAAAGAGACCCAGTACTTC.